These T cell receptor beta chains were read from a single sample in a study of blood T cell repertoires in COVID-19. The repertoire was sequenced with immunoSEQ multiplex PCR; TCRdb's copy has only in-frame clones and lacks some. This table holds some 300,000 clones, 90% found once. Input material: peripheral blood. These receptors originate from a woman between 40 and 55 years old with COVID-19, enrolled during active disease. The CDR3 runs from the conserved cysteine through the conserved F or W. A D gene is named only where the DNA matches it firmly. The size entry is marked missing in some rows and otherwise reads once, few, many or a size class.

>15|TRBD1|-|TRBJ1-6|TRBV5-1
TGCGCCAGCAGCTTTGGAGGACAGGGGGATTCACCCCTCCACTTT
CASSFGGQGDSPLHF
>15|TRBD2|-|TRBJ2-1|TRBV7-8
TGTGCCAGCAGCTTAGTTACACTAGCGAACAATGAGCAGTTCTTC
CASSLVTLANNEQFF
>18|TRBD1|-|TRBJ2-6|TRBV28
TGTGCCAGCAGTGGGACAGGGGGCGTGGGATCTGGGGCCAACGTCCTGACTTTC
CASSGTGGVGSGANVLTF
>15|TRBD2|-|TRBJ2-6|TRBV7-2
TGTGCCAGCAGCCAAGCGGGGTATGGGGCCAACGTCCTGACTTTC
CASSQAGYGANVLTF
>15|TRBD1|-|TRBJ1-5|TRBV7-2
TGTGCCAGCAGCTGGACAGGGGTGCACAATCAGCCCCAGCATTTT
CASSWTGVHNQPQHF
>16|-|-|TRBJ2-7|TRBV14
TGTGCCAGCAGCCAAGATTTTCTTCGCAGCTCCTACGAGCAGTACTTC
CASSQDFLRSSYEQYF
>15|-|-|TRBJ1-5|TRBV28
TGTGCCAGCAGTTCCAACTTACAGGGACGGCAGCCCCAGCATTTT
CASSSNLQGRQPQHF
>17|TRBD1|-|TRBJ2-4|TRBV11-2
TGTGCCAGCAGCTCCCTCATGGGACAGGGACCCAAAAACATTCAGTACTTC
CASSSLMGQGPKNIQYF
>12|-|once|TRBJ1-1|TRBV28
TGTGCCAGCAATACACAGTACACTGAAGCTTTCTTT
CASNTQYTEAFF
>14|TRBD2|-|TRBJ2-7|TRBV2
TGTGCCAGCGTTCCGACTAGCTCATTTTACGAGCAGTACTTC
CASVPTSSFYEQYF
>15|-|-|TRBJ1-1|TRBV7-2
TGTGCCAGCAGCCCAAGGGGCAGGGAGAACACTGAAGCTTTCTTT
CASSPRGRENTEAFF